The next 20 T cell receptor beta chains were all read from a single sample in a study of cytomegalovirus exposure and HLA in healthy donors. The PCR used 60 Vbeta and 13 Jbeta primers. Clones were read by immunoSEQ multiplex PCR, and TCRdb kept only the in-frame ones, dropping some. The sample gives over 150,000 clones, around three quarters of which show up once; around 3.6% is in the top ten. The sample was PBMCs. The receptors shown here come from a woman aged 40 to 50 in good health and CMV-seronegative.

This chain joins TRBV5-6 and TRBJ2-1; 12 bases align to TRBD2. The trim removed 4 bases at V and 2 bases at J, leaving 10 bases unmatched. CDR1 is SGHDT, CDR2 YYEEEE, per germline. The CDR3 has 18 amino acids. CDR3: CASSLYLTSGGAYNEQFF. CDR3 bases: TGTGCCAGCAGCCTATACCTGACTAGCGGGGGTGCCTACAATGAGCAGTTCTTC.

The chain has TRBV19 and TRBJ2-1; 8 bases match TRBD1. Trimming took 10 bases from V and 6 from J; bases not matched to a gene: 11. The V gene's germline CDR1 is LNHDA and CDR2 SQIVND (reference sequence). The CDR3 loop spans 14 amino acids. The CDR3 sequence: CATTIQTGVNEQFF. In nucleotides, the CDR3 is TGTGCCACCACTATCCAGACAGGGGTCAATGAGCAGTTCTTC.

As DNA, the CDR3 is TGCGCCAGCAGCCCAGACTCCCCTAAGAGCGGGGAGCTGTTTTTT. It specifies CASSPDSPKSGELFF. The chain links TRBV5-1 to TRBJ2-2; the D is unclear. The germline CDR1 and CDR2 sequences are SGHRS and YFSETQ. This CDR3 spans 15 amino acids. Trimming cost V 4 bases and J 7 bases, with 17 bases left between them. The entire variable domain, with the rest obtained from reference TRBV5-1 and TRBJ2-2, is as follows: KAGVTQTPRYLIKTRGQQVTLSCSPISGHRSVSWYQQTPGQGLQFLFEYFSETQRNKGNFPGRFSGRQFSNSRSEMNVSTLELGDSALYLCASSPDSPKSGELFFGEGSRLTVL.

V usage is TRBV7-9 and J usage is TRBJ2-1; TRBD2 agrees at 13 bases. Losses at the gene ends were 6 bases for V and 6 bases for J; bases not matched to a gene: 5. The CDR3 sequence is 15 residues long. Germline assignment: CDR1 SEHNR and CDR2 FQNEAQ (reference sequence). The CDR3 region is CASSSGTSGTNEQFF. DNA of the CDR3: TGTGCCAGCAGTTCCGGGACTAGCGGGACCAATGAGCAGTTCTTC.

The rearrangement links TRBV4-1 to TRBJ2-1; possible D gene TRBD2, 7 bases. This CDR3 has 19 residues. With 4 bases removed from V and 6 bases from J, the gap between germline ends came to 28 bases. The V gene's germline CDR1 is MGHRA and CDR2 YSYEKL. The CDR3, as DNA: TGCGCCAGCAGCCGTCGTGGGAAGGGGGGAGGGCTAAGAAGCAATGAGCAGTTCTTC. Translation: CASSRRGKGGGLRSNEQFF.

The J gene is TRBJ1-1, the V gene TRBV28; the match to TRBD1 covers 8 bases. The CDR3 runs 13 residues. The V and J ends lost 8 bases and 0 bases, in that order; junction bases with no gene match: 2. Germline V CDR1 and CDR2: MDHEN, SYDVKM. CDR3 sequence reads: CASEGQVNTEAFF. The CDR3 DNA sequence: TGTGCCAGCGAGGGACAGGTGAACACTGAAGCTTTCTTT.

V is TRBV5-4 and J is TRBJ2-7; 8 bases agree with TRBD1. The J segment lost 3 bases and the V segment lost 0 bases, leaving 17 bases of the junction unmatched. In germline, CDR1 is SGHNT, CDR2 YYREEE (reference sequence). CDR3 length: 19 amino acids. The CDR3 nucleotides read TGTGCCAGCAGCTTGGACCTAATCCCCCTTCCAGGGGGCAGCTACGAGCAGTACTTC. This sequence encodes CASSLDLIPLPGGSYEQYF. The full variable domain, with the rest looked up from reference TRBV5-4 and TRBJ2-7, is ETGVTQSPTHLIKTRGQQVTLRCSSQSGHNTVSWYQQALGQGPQFIFQYYREEENGRGNFPPRFSGLQFPNYSSELNVNALELDDSALYLCASSLDLIPLPGGSYEQYFGPGTRLTVT.

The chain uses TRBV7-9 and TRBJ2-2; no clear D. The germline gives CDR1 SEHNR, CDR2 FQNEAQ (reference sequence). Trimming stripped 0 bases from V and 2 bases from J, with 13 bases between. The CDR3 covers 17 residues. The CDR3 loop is CASSLASIARNTGELFF. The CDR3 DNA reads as TGTGCCAGCAGCTTAGCGAGCATAGCCAGAAACACCGGGGAGCTGTTTTTT.

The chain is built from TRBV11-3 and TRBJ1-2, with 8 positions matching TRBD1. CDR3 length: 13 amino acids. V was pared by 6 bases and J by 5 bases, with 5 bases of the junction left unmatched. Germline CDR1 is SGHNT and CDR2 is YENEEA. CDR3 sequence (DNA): TGTGCCAGCAGTCCCACAGGGGGGTATGGCTACACCTTC. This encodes CASSPTGGYGYTF.

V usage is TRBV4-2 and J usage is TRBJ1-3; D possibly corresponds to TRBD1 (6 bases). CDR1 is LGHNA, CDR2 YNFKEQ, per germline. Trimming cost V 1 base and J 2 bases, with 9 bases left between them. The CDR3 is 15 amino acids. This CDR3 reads CASSQGTETGNTIYF. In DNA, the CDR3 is TGTGCCAGCAGCCAAGGGACAGAGACTGGAAACACCATATATTTT.

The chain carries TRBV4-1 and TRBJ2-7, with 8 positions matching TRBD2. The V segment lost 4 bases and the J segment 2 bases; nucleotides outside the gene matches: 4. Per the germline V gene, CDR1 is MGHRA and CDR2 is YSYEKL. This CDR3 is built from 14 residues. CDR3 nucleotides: TGCGCCAGCAGCCCAACGGGACTAGCCTACGAGCAGTACTTC. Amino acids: CASSPTGLAYEQYF.

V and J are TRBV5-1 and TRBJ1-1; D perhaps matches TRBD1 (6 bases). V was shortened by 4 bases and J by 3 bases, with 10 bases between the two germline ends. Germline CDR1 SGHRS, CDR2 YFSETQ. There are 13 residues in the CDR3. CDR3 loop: CASSTEGDTEAFF. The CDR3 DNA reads TGCGCCAGCAGCACCGAGGGGGACACTGAAGCTTTCTTT. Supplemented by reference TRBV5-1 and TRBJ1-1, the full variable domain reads KAGVTQTPRYLIKTRGQQVTLSCSPISGHRSVSWYQQTPGQGLQFLFEYFSETQRNKGNFPGRFSGRQFSNSRSEMNVSTLELGDSALYLCASSTEGDTEAFFGQGTRLTVV.

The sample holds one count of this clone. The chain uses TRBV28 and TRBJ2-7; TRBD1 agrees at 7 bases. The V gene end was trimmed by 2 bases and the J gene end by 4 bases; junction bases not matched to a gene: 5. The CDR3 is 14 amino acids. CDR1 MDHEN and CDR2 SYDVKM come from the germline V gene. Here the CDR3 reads CASSLTGAMYEQYF. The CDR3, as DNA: TGTGCCAGCAGTTTAACAGGGGCCATGTACGAGCAGTACTTC.

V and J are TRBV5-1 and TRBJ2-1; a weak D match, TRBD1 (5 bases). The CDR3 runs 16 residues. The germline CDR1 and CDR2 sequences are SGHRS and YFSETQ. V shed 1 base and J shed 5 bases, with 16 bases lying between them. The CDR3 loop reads CASSLYRQGVDNEQFF. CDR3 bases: TGCGCCAGCAGCTTGTATCGGCAGGGTGTAGACAATGAGCAGTTCTTC.

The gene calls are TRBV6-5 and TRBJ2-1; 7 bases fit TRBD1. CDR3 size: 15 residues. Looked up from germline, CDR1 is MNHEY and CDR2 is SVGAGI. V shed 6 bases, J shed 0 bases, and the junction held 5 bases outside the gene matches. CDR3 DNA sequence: TGTGCCAGCAGACAGGACAGGAGCTCCTACAATGAGCAGTTCTTC. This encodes CASRQDRSSYNEQFF.

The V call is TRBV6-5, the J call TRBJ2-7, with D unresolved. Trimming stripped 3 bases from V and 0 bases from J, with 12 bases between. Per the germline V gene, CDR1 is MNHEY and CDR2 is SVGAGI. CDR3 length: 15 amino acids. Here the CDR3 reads CASSYSPTYSYEQYF. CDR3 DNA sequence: TGTGCCAGCAGTTATAGTCCAACCTACTCCTACGAGCAGTACTTC.

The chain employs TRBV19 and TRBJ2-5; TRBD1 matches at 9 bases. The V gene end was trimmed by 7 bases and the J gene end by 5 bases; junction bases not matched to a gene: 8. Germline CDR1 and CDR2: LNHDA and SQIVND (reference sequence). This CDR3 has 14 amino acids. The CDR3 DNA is TGTGCCAGTATGGAGGGGACAGGGCTGGAGACCCAGTACTTC. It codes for CASMEGTGLETQYF. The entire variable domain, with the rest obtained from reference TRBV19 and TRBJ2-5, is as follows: DGGITQSPKYLFRKEGQNVTLSCEQNLNHDAMYWYRQDPGQGLRLIYYSQIVNDFQKGDIAEGYSVSREKKESFPLTVTSAQKNPTAFYLCASMEGTGLETQYFGPGTRLLVL.

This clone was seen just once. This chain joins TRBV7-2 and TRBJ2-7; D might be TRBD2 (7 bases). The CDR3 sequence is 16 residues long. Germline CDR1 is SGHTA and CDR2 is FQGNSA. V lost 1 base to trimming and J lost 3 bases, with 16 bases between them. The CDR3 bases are TGTGCCAGCAGCTTAGGAGGGGGAAGGACTAGCTACGAGCAGTACTTC. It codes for CASSLGGGRTSYEQYF.

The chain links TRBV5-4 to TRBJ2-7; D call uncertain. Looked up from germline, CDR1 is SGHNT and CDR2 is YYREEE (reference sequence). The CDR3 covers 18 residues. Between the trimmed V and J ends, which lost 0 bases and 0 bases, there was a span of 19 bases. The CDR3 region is CASSLGAGLSPSSYEQYF. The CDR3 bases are TGTGCCAGCAGCTTGGGTGCAGGATTATCTCCGAGCTCCTACGAGCAGTACTTC.

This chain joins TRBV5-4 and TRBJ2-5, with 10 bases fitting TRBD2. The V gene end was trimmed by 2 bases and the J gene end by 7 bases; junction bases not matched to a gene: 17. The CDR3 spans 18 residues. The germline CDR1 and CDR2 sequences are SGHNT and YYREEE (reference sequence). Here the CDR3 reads CASSLVSGRALGLGTQYF. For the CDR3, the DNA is TGTGCCAGCAGCTTAGTAAGCGGGAGGGCCCTTGGCTTGGGGACCCAGTACTTC.